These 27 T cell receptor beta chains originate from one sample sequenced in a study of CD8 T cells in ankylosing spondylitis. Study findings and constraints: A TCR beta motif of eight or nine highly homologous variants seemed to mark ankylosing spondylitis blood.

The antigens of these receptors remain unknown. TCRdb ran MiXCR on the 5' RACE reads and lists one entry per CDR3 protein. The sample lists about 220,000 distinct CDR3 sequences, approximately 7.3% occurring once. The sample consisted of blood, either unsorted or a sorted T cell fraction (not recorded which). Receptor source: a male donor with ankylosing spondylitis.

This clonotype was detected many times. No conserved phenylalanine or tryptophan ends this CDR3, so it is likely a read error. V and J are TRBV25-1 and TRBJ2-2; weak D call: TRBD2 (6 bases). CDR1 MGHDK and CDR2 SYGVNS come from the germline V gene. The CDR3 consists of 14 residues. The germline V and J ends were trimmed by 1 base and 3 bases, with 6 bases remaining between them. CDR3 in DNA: TGTGCCAGCAGTGAATGGGGGGACACCGGGGAGCTGTTTTCT. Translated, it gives CASSEWGDTGELFS.

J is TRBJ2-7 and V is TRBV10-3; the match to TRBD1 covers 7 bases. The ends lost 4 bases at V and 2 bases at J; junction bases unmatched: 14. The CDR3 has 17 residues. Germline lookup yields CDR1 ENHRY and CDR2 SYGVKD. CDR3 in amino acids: CAISVLNDQTGTYEQYF. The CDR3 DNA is TGTGCCATCAGTGTCCTCAATGATCAGACAGGGACCTACGAGCAGTACTTC.

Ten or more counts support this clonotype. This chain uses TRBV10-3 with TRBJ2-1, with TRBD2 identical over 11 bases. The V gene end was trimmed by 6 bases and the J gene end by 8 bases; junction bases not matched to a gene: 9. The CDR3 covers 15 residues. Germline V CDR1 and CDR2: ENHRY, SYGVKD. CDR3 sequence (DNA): TGTGCCATCAGCGAGGGCACTAGCGGGAGTCATGAGCAGTTCTTC. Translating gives CAISEGTSGSHEQFF.

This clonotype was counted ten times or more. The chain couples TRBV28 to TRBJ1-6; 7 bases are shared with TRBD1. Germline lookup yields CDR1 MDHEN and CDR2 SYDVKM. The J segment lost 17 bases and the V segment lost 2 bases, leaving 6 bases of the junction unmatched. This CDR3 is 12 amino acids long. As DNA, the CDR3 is TGTGCCAGCAGTTTACCCGGGACAGAAATCCACTTT. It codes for CASSLPGTEIHF.

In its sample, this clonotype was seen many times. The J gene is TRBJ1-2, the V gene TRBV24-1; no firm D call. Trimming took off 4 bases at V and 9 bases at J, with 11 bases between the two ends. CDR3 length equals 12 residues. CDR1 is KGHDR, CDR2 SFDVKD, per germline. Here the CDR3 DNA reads TGTGCCACCAGTGAGCCGCCTGGGCGCTACACCTTC. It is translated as CATSEPPGRYTF.

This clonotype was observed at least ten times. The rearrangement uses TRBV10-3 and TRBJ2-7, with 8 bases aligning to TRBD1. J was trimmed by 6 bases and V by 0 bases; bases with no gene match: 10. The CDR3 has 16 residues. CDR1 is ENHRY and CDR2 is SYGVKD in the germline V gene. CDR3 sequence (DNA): TGTGCCATCAGTGAGTCGAGAGACAGGGGAAAAGGCGAGCAGTACTTC. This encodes CAISESRDRGKGEQYF.

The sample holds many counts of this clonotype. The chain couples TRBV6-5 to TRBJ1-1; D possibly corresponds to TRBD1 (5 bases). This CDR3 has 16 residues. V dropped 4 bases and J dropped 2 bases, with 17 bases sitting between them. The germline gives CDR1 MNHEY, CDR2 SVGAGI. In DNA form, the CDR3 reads TGTGCCAGCAGTTTCCACCCGGGACGGTTCAACACTGAAGCTTTCTTT. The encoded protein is CASSFHPGRFNTEAFF.

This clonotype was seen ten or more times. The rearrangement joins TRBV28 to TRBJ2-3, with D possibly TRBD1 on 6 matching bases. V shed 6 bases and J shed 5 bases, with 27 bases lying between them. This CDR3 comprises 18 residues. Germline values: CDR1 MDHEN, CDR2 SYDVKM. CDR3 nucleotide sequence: TGTGCCAGCAGAAAAGGGACGAATAGTAGGGAACAGGGAGATACGCAGTATTTT. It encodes CASRKGTNSREQGDTQYF.

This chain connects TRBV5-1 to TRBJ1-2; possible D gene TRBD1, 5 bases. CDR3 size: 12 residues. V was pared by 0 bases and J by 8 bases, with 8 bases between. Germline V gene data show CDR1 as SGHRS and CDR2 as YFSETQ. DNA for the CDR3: TGCGCCAGCAGCTTGGGGGGGAACGGCTACACCTTC. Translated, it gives CASSLGGNGYTF. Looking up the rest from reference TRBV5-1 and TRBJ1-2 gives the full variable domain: KAGVTQTPRYLIKTRGQQVTLSCSPISGHRSVSWYQQTPGQGLQFLFEYFSETQRNKGNFPGRFSGRQFSNSRSEMNVSTLELGDSALYLCASSLGGNGYTFGSGTRLTVV.

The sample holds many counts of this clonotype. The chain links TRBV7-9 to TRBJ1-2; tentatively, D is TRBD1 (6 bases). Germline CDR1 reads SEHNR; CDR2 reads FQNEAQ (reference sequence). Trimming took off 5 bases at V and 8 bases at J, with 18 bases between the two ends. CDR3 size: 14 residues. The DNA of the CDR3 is TGTGCCAGCAGCCTGGACAGAGGAAGGAAGGGCTACACCTTC. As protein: CASSLDRGRKGYTF.

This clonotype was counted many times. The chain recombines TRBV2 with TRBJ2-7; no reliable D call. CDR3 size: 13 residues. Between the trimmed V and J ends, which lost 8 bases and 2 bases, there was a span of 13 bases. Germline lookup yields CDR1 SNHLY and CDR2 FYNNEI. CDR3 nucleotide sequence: TGTGCCAGCGACGGTGTGGGCCCCTACGAGCAGTACTTC. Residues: CASDGVGPYEQYF.

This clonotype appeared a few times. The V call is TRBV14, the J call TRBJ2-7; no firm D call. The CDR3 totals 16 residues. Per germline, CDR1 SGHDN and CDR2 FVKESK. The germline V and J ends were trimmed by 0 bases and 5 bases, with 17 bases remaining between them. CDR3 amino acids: CASSQEVGQPLHEQYF. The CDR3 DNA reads TGTGCCAGCAGCCAAGAGGTTGGCCAGCCTCTCCACGAGCAGTACTTC.

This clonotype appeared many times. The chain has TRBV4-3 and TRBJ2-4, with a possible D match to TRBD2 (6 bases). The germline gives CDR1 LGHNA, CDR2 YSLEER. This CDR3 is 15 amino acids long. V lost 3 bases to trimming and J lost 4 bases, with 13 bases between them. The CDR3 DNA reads TGCGCCAGCAGCCATGGACCTGGGGGGAAAAACATTCAGTACTTC. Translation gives CASSHGPGGKNIQYF.

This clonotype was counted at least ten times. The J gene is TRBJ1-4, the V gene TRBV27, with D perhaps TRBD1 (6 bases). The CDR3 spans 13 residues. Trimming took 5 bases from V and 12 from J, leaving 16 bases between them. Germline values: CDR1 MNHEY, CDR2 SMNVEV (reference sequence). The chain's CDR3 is CASSHRDRGELFF. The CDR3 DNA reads TGTGCCAGCAGTCACCGGGATAGGGGGGAACTGTTTTTT.

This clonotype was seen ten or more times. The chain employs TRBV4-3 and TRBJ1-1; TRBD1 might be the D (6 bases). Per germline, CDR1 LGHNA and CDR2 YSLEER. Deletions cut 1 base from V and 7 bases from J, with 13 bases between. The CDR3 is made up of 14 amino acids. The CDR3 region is CASSQGVQGHEAFF. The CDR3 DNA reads TGCGCCAGCAGCCAAGGGGTCCAGGGGCATGAAGCTTTCTTT.

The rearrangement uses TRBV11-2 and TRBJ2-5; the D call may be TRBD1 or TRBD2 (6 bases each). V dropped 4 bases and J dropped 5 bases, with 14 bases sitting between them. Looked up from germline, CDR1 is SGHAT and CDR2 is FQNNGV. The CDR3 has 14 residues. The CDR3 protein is CASSSGGHGETQYF. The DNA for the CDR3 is TGTGCCAGCAGCTCCGGGGGACACGGGGAGACCCAGTACTTC.

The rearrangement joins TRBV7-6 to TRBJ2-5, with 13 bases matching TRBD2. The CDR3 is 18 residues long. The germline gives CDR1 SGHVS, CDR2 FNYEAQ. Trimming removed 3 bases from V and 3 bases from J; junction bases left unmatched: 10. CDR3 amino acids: CASSFSDGLAGVKETQYF. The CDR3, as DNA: TGTGCCAGCAGCTTCAGTGATGGACTAGCGGGAGTAAAAGAGACCCAGTACTTC.

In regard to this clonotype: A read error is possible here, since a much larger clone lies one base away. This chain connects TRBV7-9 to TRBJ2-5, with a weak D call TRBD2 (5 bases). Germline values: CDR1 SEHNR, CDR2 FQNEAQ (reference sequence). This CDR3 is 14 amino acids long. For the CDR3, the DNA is TGTGTCAGCAGCTCCGGAGTAGGGAGAGAGACCCAGTACTTC. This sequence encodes CVSSSGVGRETQYF.

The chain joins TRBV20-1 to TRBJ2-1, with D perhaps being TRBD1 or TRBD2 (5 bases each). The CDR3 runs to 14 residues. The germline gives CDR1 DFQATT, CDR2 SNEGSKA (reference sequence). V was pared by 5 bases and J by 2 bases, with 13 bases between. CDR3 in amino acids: CSAFGTQTYNEQFF. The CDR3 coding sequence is TGCAGTGCTTTCGGGACGCAAACCTACAATGAGCAGTTCTTC.

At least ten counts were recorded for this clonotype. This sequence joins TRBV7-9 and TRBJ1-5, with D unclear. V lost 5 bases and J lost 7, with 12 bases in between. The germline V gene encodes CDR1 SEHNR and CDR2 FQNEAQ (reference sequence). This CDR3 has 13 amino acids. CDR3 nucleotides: TGTGCCAGCAGCCGAGATCATGGCCAGCCCCAGCATTTT. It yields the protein CASSRDHGQPQHF.

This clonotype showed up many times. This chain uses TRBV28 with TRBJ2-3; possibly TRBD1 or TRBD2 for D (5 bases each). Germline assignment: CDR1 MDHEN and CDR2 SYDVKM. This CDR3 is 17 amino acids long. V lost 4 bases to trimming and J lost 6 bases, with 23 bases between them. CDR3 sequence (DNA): TGTGCCAGCAGTTCCGGCCCGGGGCAGGGCCCCACCGATACGCAGTATTTT. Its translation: CASSSGPGQGPTDTQYF. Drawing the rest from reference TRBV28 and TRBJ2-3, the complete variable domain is DVKVTQSSRYLVKRTGEKVFLECVQDMDHENMFWYRQDPGLGLRLIYFSYDVKMKEKGDIPEGYSVSREKKERFSLILESASTNQTSMYLCASSSGPGQGPTDTQYFGPGTRLTVL.

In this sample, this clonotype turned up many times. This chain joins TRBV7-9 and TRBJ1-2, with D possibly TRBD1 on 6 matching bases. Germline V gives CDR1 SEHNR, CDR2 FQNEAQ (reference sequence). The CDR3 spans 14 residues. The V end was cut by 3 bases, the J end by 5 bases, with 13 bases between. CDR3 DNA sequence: TGTGCCAGCAGCTTGGATAGGACAGTTTATGGCTACACCTTC. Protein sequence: CASSLDRTVYGYTF.

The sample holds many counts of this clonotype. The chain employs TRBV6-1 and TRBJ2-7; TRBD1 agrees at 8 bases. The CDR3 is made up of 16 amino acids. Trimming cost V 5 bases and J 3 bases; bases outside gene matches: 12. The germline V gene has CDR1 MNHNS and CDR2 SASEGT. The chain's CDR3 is CASSPRTGKVLYEQYF. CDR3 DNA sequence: TGTGCCAGCAGTCCGAGGACAGGGAAGGTCCTCTACGAGCAGTACTTC.

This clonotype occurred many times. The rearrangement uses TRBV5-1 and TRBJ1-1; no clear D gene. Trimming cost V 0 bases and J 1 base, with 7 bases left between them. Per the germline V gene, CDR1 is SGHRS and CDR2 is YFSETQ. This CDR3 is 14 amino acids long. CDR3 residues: CASSLEGRNTEAFF. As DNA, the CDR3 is TGCGCCAGCAGCTTGGAAGGGAGGAACACTGAAGCTTTCTTT.

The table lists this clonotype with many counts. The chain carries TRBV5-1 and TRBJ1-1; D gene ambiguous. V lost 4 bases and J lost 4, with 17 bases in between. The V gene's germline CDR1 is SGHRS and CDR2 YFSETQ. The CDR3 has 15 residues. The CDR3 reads CASSGSRLASTEAFF. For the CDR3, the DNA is TGCGCCAGCAGCGGGTCCCGGTTAGCGAGCACTGAAGCTTTCTTT.

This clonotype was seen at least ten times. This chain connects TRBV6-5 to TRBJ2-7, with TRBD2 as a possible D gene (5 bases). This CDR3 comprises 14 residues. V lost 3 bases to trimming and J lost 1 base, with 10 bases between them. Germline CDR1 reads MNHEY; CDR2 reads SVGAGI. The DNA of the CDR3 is TGTGCCAGCAGTTATGACGAGGGTTCCTACGAGCAGTACTTC. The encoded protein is CASSYDEGSYEQYF.

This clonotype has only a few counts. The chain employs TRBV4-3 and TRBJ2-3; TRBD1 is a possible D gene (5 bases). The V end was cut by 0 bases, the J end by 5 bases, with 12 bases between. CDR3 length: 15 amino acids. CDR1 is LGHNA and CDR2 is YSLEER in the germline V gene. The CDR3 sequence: CASSQDGAVRDTQYF. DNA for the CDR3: TGCGCCAGCAGCCAAGATGGGGCGGTAAGAGATACGCAGTATTTT.